This T cell receptor beta chain was profiled in a study of T-cell memory formation after mild COVID-19. The study's findings and limits: A second wave expanding day 15 to 37 was CD4+-biased; contracting clones were balanced. That cross-reactive memory joined was suggested by some responding clones appearing in pre-infection memory.

Using constant-segment primers, 5'RACE produced TCR alpha and TCR beta cDNA libraries carrying sample barcodes and UMIs. TCRdb reanalysed the 5' RACE reads using MiXCR and keeps one entry per CDR3 protein. The sample holds 550,000 to 700,000 distinct CDR3 sequences, 15% to 20% seen once. Germline values: CDR1 LGHDT, CDR2 YNNKEL (reference sequence). The V end lost 4 bases, the J end lost 6 bases, and 7 bases lay between the germline ends. The CDR3 has 12 amino acids. On this clonotype itself: What it binds is unknown.

The chain links TRBV3-1 to TRBJ2-1; no definite D call. The clonotype was recovered from an adult woman who had mild COVID-19 (a few samples of this study predate the infection). Cell type and time point are not known. Sequencing input: PBMCs or a T cell subset sorted from them (not recorded which). CDR3 nucleotides: TGTGCCAGCAGCCGGACCACCAATGAGCAGTTCTTC. This encodes CASSRTTNEQFF.